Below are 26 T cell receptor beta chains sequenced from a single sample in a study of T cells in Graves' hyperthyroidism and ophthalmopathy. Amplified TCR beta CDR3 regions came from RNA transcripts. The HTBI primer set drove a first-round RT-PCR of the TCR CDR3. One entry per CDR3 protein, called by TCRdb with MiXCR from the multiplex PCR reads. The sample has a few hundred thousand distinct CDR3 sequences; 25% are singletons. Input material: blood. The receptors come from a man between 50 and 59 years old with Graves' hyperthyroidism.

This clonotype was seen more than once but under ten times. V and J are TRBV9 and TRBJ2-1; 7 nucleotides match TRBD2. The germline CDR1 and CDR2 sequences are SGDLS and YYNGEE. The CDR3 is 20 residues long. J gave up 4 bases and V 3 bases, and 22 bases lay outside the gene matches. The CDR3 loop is CASSGRSGSGEAPWYNEQFF. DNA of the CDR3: TGTGCCAGCAGCGGGAGGTCTGGGAGCGGGGAGGCCCCATGGTACAATGAGCAGTTCTTC.

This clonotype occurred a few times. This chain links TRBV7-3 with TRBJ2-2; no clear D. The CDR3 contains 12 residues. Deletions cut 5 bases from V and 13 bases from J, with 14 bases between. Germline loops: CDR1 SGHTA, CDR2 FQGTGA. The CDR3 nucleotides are TGTGCCAGCAGCGAGCCAAGTCTGTGGCTGTTTTTT. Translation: CASSEPSLWLFF.

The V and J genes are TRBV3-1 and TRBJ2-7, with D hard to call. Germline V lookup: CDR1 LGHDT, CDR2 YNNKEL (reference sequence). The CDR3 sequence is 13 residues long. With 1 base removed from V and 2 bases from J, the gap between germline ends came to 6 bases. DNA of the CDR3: TGTGCCAGCAGCCAAGGCGCGGCCTACGAGCAGTACTTC. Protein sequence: CASSQGAAYEQYF.

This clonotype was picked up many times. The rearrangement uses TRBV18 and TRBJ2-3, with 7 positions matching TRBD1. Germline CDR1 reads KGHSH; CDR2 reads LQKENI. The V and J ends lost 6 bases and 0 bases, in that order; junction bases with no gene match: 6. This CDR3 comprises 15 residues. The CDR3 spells CASSPRDRSTDTQYF. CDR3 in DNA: TGTGCCAGCTCTCCTCGGGACAGAAGCACAGATACGCAGTATTTT.

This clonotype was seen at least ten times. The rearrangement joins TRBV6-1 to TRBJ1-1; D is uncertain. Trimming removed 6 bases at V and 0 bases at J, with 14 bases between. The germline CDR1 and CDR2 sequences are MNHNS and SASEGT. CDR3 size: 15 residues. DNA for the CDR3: TGTGCCAGCAGCGTTGCATGGGAAATGAACACTGAAGCTTTCTTT. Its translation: CASSVAWEMNTEAFF.

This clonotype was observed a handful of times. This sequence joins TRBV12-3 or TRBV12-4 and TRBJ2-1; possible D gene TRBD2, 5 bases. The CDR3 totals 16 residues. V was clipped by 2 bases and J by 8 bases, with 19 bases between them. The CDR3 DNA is TGTGCCAGCAGTTTAAAAGGGAGAACCAGATCAGATGAGCAGTTCTTC. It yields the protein CASSLKGRTRSDEQFF.

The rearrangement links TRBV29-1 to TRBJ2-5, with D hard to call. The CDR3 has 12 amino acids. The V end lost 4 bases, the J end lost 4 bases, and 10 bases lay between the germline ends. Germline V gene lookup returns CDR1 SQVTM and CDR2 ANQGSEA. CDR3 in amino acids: CSVVGPGETQYF. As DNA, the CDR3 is TGCAGCGTTGTGGGCCCCGGAGAGACCCAGTACTTC.

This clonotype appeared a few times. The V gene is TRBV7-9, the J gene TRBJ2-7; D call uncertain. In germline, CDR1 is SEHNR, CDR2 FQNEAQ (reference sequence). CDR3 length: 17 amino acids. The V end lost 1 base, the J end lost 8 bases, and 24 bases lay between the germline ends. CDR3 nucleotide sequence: TGTGCCAGCAGCTTAGGGACCGCCTCTATCTTGGGGTCCAAGCAGTACTTC. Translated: CASSLGTASILGSKQYF.

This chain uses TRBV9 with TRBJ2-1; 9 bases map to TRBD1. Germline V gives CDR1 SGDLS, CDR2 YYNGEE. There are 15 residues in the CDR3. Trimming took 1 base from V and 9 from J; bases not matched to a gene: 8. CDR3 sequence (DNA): TGTGCCAGCAGCGTAAGAGACAGGGGGTCTGCTGAGCAGTTCTTC. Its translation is CASSVRDRGSAEQFF.

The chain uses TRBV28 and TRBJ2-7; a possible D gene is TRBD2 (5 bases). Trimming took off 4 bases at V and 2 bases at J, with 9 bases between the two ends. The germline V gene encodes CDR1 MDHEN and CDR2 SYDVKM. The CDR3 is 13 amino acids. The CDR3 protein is CASSSRVPYEQYF. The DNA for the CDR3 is TGTGCCAGCAGTTCGCGGGTCCCCTACGAGCAGTACTTC.

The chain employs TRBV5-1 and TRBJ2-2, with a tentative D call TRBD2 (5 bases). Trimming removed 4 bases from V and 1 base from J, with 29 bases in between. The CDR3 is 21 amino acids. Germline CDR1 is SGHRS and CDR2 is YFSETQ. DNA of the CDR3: TGCGCCAGCAGCCCCCATCCGCATAACTTTCGAGGGAGTGAGAACACCGGGGAGCTGTTTTTT. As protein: CASSPHPHNFRGSENTGELFF.

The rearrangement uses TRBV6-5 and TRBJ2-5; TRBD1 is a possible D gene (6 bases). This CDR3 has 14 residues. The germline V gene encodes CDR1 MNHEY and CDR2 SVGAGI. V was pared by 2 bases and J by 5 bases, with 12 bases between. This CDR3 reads CASSYLDRSETQYF. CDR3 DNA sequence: TGTGCCAGCAGTTACCTTGACAGGTCGGAGACCCAGTACTTC.

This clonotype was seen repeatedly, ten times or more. CDR3 in DNA: TGTGCCAGCATGGGAGGGCCAGATACGCAGTATTTT. This encodes CASMGGPDTQYF. The chain joins TRBV27 to TRBJ2-3, with 7 bases aligning to TRBD2. The ends lost 7 bases at V and 4 bases at J; junction bases unmatched: 2. This CDR3 spans 12 amino acids. CDR1 is MNHEY and CDR2 is SMNVEV in the germline V gene (reference sequence).

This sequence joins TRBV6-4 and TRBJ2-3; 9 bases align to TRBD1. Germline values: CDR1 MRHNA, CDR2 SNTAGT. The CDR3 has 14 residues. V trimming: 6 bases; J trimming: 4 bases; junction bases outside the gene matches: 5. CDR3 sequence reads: CASSDRGSSDTQYF. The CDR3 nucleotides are TGTGCCAGCAGCGACAGGGGGTCATCAGATACGCAGTATTTT.

The CDR3 nucleotides read TGTGCCAGCAGCGACTCCTCGAGGGGTTCACCCCTCCACTTT. Its translation is CASSDSSRGSPLHF. This chain joins TRBV25-1 and TRBJ1-6; weak D call: TRBD1 (5 bases). The CDR3 extends over 14 amino acids. CDR1 is MGHDK and CDR2 is SYGVNS in the germline V gene. V was shortened by 6 bases and J by 9 bases, with 15 bases between the two germline ends.

CDR3 coding DNA: TGTGCCAGCTCACCACCGGGACACAGCACAGATACGCAGTATTTT. It encodes CASSPPGHSTDTQYF. V is TRBV18 and J is TRBJ2-3; weak D call: TRBD1 (6 bases). V gave up 0 bases and J gave up 0 bases, with 7 bases separating them. The CDR3 runs to 15 residues. The germline V gene encodes CDR1 KGHSH and CDR2 LQKENI.

The CDR3 region is CASSFELTGMAEAFF. CDR3 coding DNA: TGTGCCAGCAGCTTCGAATTGACAGGGATGGCTGAAGCTTTCTTT. The chain combines TRBV11-3 with TRBJ1-1; the match to TRBD1 covers 7 bases. Germline CDR1 and CDR2: SGHNT and YENEEA. J gave up 6 bases and V 3 bases, and 10 bases lay outside the gene matches. The CDR3 has 15 amino acids. Variable domain in full (rest from reference TRBV11-3 and TRBJ1-1): EAGVVQSPRYKIIEKKQPVAFWCNPISGHNTLYWYLQNLGQGPELLIRYENEEAVDDSQLPKDRFSAERLKGVDSTLKIQPAELGDSAVYLCASSFELTGMAEAFFGQGTRLTVV.

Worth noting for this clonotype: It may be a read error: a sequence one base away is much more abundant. CDR3 in DNA: TGCAGTGCTAGTCCCGAGACTCTCAGATGGAACAATAAGCAGTTCTTC. Translation: CSASPETLRWNNKQFF. This chain links TRBV20-1 with TRBJ2-1; no firm D call. The CDR3 length is 16 residues. From germline, CDR1 is DFQATT and CDR2 SNEGSKA (reference sequence).

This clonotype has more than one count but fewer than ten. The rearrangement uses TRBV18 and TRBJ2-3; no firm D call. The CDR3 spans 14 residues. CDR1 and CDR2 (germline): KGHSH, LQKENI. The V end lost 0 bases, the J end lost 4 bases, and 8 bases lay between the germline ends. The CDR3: CASSPPGTSDTQYF. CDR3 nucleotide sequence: TGTGCCAGCTCACCACCTGGCACCTCAGATACGCAGTATTTT.

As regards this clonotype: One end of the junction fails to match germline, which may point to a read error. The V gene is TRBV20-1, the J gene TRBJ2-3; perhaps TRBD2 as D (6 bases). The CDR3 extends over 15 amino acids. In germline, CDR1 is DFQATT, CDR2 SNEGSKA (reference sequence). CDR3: CGAAPPRSGPDTQYF. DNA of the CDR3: TGCGGTGCTGCTCCCCCGAGGAGCGGGCCAGATACGCAGTATTTT.

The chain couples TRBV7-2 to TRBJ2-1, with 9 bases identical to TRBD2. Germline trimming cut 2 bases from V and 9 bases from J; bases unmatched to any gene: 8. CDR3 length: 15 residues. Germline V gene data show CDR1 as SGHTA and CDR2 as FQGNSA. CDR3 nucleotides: TGTGCCAGCAGCTTACCCGGGACTAGCAATAGTGAGCAGTTCTTC. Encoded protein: CASSLPGTSNSEQFF.

CDR3 in DNA: TGTGCCAGCTCACCACCCCCGCGCGCCAGATCCTCTGGGGCCAACGTCCTGACTTTC. This sequence encodes CASSPPPRARSSGANVLTF. V usage is TRBV6-2 or TRBV6-3 and J usage is TRBJ2-6; D is unclear. CDR1 and CDR2 from the germline V gene are MNHEY and SVGEGT. The CDR3 loop spans 19 amino acids. V was cut by 8 bases and J by 0 bases, with 23 bases left in between.

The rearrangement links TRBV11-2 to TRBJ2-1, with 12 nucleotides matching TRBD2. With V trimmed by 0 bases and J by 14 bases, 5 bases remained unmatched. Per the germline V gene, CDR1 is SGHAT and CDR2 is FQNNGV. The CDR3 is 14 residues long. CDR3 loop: CASSLEPTSGREFF. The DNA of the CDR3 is TGTGCCAGCAGCTTAGAACCGACTAGCGGGAGAGAGTTCTTC.

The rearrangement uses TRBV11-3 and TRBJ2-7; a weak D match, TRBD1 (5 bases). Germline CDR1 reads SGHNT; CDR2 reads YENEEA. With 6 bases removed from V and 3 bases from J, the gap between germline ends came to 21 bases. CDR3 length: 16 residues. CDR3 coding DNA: TGTGCCAGCAGATCAAGCTGGGCGGACACTTTCTACGAGCAGTACTTC. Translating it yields CASRSSWADTFYEQYF. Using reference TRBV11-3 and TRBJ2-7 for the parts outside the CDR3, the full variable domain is EAGVVQSPRYKIIEKKQPVAFWCNPISGHNTLYWYLQNLGQGPELLIRYENEEAVDDSQLPKDRFSAERLKGVDSTLKIQPAELGDSAVYLCASRSSWADTFYEQYFGPGTRLTVT.

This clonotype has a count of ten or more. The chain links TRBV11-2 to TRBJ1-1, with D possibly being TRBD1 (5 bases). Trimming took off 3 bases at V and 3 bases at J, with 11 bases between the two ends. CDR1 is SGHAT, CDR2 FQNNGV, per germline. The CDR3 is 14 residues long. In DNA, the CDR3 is TGTGCCAGCAGCTTGGAAGGGGTGGACACTGAAGCTTTCTTT. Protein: CASSLEGVDTEAFF.

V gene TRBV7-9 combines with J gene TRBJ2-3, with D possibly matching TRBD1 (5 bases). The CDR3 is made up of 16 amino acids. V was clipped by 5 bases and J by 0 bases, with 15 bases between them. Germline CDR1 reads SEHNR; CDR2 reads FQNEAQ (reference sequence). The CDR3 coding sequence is TGTGCCAGCAGCGGTCGTAGGGGCGCTAGCACAGATACGCAGTATTTT. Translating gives CASSGRRGASTDTQYF.